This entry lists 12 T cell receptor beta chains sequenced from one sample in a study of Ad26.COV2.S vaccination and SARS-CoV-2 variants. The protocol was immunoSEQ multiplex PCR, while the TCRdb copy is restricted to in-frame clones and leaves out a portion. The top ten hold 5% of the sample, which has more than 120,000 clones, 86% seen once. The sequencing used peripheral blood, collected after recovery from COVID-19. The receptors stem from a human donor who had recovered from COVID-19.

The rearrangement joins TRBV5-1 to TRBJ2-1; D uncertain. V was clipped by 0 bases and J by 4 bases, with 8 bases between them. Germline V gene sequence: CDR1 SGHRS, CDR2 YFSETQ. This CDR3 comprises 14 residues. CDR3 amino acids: CASSLADQYNEQFF. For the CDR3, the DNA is TGCGCCAGCAGCTTGGCAGACCAATACAATGAGCAGTTCTTC.

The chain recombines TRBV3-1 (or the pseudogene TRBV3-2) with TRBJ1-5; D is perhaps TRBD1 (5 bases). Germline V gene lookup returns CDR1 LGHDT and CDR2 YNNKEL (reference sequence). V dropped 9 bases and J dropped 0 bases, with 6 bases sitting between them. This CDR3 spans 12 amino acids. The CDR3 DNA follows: TGTGCCAGTACAGGTAGCAATCAGCCCCAGCATTTT. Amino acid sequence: CASTGSNQPQHF.

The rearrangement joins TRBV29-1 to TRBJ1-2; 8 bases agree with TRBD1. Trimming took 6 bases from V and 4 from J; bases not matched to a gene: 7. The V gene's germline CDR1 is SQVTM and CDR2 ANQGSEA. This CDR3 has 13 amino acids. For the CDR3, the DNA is TGCAGCGTCACACCGGGACAGGCCTATGGCTACACCTTC. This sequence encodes CSVTPGQAYGYTF.

CDR3 in amino acids: CASSFSGFNSPLHF. Here the CDR3 DNA reads TGTGCCAGCAGCTTCTCAGGGTTTAATTCACCCCTCCACTTT. The chain combines TRBV5-4 with TRBJ1-6, with D possibly being TRBD1 (5 bases). From germline, CDR1 is SGHNT and CDR2 YYREEE (reference sequence). The V and J ends lost 2 bases and 6 bases respectively, with 9 bases between them. The CDR3 is 14 amino acids.

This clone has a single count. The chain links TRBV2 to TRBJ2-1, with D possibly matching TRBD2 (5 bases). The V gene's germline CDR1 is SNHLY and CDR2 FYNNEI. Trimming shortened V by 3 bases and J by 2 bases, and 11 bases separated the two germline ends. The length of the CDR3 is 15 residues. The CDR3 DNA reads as TGTGCCAGCAGTGAGGAAGGAGGAGCCTACAATGAGCAGTTCTTC. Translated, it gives CASSEEGGAYNEQFF.

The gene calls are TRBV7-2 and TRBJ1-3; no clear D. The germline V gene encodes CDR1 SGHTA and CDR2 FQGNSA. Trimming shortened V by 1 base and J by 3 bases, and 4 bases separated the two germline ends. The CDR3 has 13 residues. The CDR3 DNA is TGTGCCAGCAGCTTAGACCTTGGAAACACCATATATTTT. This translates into CASSLDLGNTIYF.

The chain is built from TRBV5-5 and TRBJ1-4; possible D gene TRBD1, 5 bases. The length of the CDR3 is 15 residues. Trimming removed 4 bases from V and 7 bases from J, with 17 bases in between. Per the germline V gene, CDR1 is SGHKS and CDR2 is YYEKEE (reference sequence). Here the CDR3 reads CASSAWGNMGEKLFF. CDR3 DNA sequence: TGTGCCAGCAGCGCGTGGGGGAACATGGGTGAAAAACTGTTTTTT.

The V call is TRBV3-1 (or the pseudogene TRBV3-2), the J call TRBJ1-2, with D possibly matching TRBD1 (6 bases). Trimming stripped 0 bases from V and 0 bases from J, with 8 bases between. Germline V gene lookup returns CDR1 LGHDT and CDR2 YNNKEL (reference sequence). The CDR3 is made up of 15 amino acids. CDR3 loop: CASSQDRGTNYGYTF. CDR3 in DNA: TGTGCCAGCAGCCAAGACAGGGGAACTAACTATGGCTACACCTTC.

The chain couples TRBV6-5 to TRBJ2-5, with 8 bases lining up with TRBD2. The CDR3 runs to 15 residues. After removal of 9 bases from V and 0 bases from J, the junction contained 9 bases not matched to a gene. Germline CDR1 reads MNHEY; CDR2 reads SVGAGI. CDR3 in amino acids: CASRNPGGDQETQYF. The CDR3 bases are TGTGCCAGTAGAAACCCCGGGGGGGACCAAGAGACCCAGTACTTC.

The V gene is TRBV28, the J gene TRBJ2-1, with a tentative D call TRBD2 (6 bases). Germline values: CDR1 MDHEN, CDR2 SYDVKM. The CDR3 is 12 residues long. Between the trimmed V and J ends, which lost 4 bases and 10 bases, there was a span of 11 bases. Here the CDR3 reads CASSYDRGEQFF. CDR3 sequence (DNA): TGTGCCAGCAGTTACGACCGGGGGGAGCAGTTCTTC. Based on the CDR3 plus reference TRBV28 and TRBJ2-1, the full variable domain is DVKVTQSSRYLVKRTGEKVFLECVQDMDHENMFWYRQDPGLGLRLIYFSYDVKMKEKGDIPEGYSVSREKKERFSLILESASTNQTSMYLCASSYDRGEQFFGPGTRLTVL.

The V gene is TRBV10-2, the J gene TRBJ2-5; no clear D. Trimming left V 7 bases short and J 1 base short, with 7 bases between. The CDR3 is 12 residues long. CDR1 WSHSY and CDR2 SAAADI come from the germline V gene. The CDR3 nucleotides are TGCGCCAGCAACCTTGGCCAAGAGACCCAGTACTTC. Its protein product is CASNLGQETQYF.

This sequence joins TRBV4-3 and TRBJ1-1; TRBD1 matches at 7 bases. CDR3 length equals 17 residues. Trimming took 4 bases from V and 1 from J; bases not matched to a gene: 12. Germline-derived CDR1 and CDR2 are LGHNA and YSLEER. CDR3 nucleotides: TGCGCCAGCAGCCCTTCGGGGAGGGGGCTATCGAACACTGAAGCTTTCTTT. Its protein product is CASSPSGRGLSNTEAFF.